The 8 T cell receptor beta chains presented below share a single source sample, sequenced in a study of blood T cell repertoires in COVID-19. Using immunoSEQ multiplex PCR, the repertoire was profiled, and TCRdb retains in-frame clones only, with some absent. The sample shows tens of thousands of clones, about 76% of them seen only once. Sequencing input: peripheral blood. The receptors come from a man at least 80 years old with acute or convalescent COVID-19.

This chain joins TRBV5-1 and TRBJ2-1; tentative D call: TRBD2 (5 bases). Per the germline V gene, CDR1 is SGHRS and CDR2 is YFSETQ. This CDR3 has 15 residues. Trimming removed 0 bases from V and 0 bases from J, with 7 bases in between. The CDR3 bases are TGCGCCAGCAGCTTGGTAGCGAGCTCCTACAATGAGCAGTTCTTC. It encodes CASSLVASSYNEQFF.

The J gene is TRBJ1-5, the V gene TRBV9; D not resolved. V lost 4 bases, J lost 0 bases, and 5 bases lay in between. CDR3 size: 13 residues. Looked up from germline, CDR1 is SGDLS and CDR2 is YYNGEE. The CDR3 sequence is CASSRDSNQPQHF. The CDR3 nucleotides are TGTGCCAGCAGCCGCGATAGCAATCAGCCCCAGCATTTT.

This rearrangement joins TRBV10-2 to TRBJ2-3; 11 bases align to TRBD2. This CDR3 has 17 amino acids. Germline V gene sequence: CDR1 WSHSY, CDR2 SAAADI. V lost 4 bases to trimming and J lost 5 bases; unmatched junction nucleotides: 11. The CDR3: CASSALPTSGRGDTQYF. The CDR3 DNA reads TGCGCCAGCAGTGCACTACCCACTAGCGGGAGAGGAGATACGCAGTATTTT.

The CDR3 protein is CASSTGQTVYNEQFF. CDR3 DNA sequence: TGTGCCAGTAGTACGGGACAGACAGTTTACAATGAGCAGTTCTTC. The V gene is TRBV19, the J gene TRBJ2-1, with TRBD1 matching over 7 bases. The CDR3 spans 15 residues. Losses at the gene ends were 4 bases for V and 4 bases for J; bases not matched to a gene: 7. Germline CDR1 reads LNHDA; CDR2 reads SQIVND (reference sequence).

This chain joins TRBV6-5 and TRBJ2-7; the match to TRBD2 covers 8 bases. The V and J ends lost 8 bases and 0 bases, in that order; junction bases with no gene match: 6. Germline V gene sequence: CDR1 MNHEY, CDR2 SVGAGI. The CDR3 length is 14 residues. The CDR3 sequence is CASRGGGSSYEQYF. The CDR3 DNA sequence: TGTGCCAGCCGGGGCGGGGGGAGCTCCTACGAGCAGTACTTC.

This chain joins TRBV6-1 and TRBJ1-5, with 7 bases identical to TRBD1. The length of the CDR3 is 13 residues. Trimming cost V 1 base and J 7 bases; bases outside gene matches: 1. The V gene's germline CDR1 is MNHNS and CDR2 SASEGT. In nucleotides, the CDR3 is TGTGCCAGCAGTGAAGACAGGGGACAGCCCCAGCATTTT. The encoded protein is CASSEDRGQPQHF.

The chain couples TRBV27 to TRBJ2-3, with a weak D call TRBD2 (5 bases). From germline, CDR1 is MNHEY and CDR2 SMNVEV (reference sequence). Trimming shortened V by 6 bases and J by 10 bases, and 14 bases separated the two germline ends. CDR3 size: 12 residues. The CDR3 sequence: CASRKGSAAQYF. For the CDR3, the DNA is TGTGCCAGCAGAAAGGGTAGCGCCGCGCAGTATTTT.

This rearrangement joins TRBV5-4 to TRBJ2-1; 11 nucleotides align to TRBD2. Per germline, CDR1 SGHNT and CDR2 YYREEE (reference sequence). The CDR3 spans 15 residues. The V gene end was trimmed by 3 bases and the J gene end by 9 bases; junction bases not matched to a gene: 8. In nucleotides, the CDR3 is TGTGCCAGCAGCTGGCAACTAGCGGGAGATGTTGAGCAGTTCTTC. Protein product: CASSWQLAGDVEQFF. The variable domain in full, completed from reference TRBV5-4 and TRBJ2-1, reads ETGVTQSPTHLIKTRGQQVTLRCSSQSGHNTVSWYQQALGQGPQFIFQYYREEENGRGNFPPRFSGLQFPNYSSELNVNALELDDSALYLCASSWQLAGDVEQFFGPGTRLTVL.